Listed below are T cell receptor beta chains from one sample, sequenced in a study of patients and donors after allogeneic stem cell transplantation. TCRdb re-called the RT-PCR reads through MiXCR, storing one row per CDR3 protein. The sample has about 110,000 distinct CDR3 sequences, over 30% seen once. The sample taken for sequencing was blood, either unsorted or a sorted T cell fraction (not recorded which). The receptors here all came from a human donor who was either an allogeneic HSCT recipient or a stem cell or donor lymphocyte infusion donor (not recorded which). It is not recorded whose cells these are; they may come from a transplant donor. CDR3s include the opening cysteine and the closing phenylalanine or tryptophan. A D gene is named only where the DNA matches it firmly. Clone size is not always given. Where it is, it says once, few, many or a class for expanded clones.

v_gene,j_gene,d_gene,abundance,CDR3nt,CDR3aa
TRBV6-5,TRBJ2-7,.,.,TGTGCCAGCAGTTACTCGATGTTTAGCGGATCCTACGAGCAGAACTTC,CASSYSMFSGSYEQNF
TRBV9,TRBJ2-7,.,.,TGTGCCAGCAGCGTAGATACGTGGGGTAACGAGCAGTACTTC,CASSVDTWGNEQYF
TRBV6-5,TRBJ2-7,TRBD1,many,TGTGCCAGCAGTTACGGGACAGCATTCGAGCAGTACTTC,CASSYGTAFEQYF
TRBV20-1,TRBJ1-1,.,.,TGCAGTGCTAGAGATCACCGCGGGAGCACTGAAGCTTTCTTT,CSARDHRGSTEAFF
TRBV5-1,TRBJ2-3,.,.,TGCGCCAGCAGCCCGGGACAATCTTCAGATACGCAGTATTTT,CASSPGQSSDTQYF
TRBV10-3,TRBJ2-7,TRBD2,.,TGTGCCATCAGTTCCTTGGGGGGGGCCTACGAGCAGTACTTC,CAISSLGGAYEQYF
TRBV6-5,TRBJ2-2,.,.,TGTGCCAGCAGTCCCCGGGTTCCTTACACCGGGGAGCTGTTTTTT,CASSPRVPYTGELFF
TRBV20-1,TRBJ2-2,.,few,TGCAGTGCTAGGGCGAACACCGGGGAGCTGTTTTTT,CSARANTGELFF
TRBV5-4,TRBJ2-6,TRBD1,.,TGTGCCAGCAGCTTAGGGGGCTTGGGGGCCAACGTCCTGACTTTC,CASSLGGLGANVLTF
TRBV19,TRBJ1-1,.,.,TGTGCCAGTGGAAAGGAGGAGAACACTGAAGCTTTCTTT,CASGKEENTEAFF
TRBV27,TRBJ1-5,.,.,TGTGCCAGCGCCCAGGGTCTCTCCAATCAGCCCCAGCATTTT,CASAQGLSNQPQHF
TRBV18,TRBJ2-7,.,few,TGTGCCAGCTCACCTCTGGGGCCGGGTAGCTCCTACGAGCAGTACTTC,CASSPLGPGSSYEQYF
TRBV4-3,TRBJ2-1,.,few,TGCGCCAGCAGCCAAGAAGTAAGGCTAAACAATGAGCAGTTCTTC,CASSQEVRLNNEQFF
TRBV7-9,TRBJ2-3,TRBD2,.,TGTGCCAGCAGCTTAAATAGCGGGACAGATACGCAGTATTTT,CASSLNSGTDTQYF
TRBV29-1,TRBJ2-1,TRBD2,many,TGCAGCGTTGTTGCGGGAGGGTTAGGTAATGAGCAGTTCTTC,CSVVAGGLGNEQFF
TRBV18,TRBJ2-3,.,.,TGTGCCAGCTCCGGGAATATTAGCACAGATACGCAGTATTTT,CASSGNISTDTQYF
TRBV18,TRBJ1-2,TRBD1,few,TGTGCCAGCTCACCGACAGGGAACTATGGCTACACCTTC,CASSPTGNYGYTF
TRBV20-1,TRBJ2-1,.,.,TGCAGTGCTAGCCCCCTAAGTCTTGAGCAGTTCTTC,CSASPLSLEQFF
TRBV4-3,TRBJ2-3,.,.,TGCGCCAGCAGCCAGGATCGCACAGATACGCAGTATTTT,CASSQDRTDTQYF
TRBV29-1,TRBJ2-3,.,.,TGCAGCGTTGAAAGGGGAAGAGGTTCTGCAGATACGCAGTATTTT,CSVERGRGSADTQYF
TRBV11-2,TRBJ2-2,.,.,TGTGCCAGCAGTGCCCGCGGAGGGTTAAACACCGGGGAGCTGTTTTTT,CASSARGGLNTGELFF
TRBV20-1,TRBJ2-5,.,.,TGCAGTGCTAGAGATCGAATTTTTGCGAATGAGTGCTTC,CSARDRIFANECF
TRBV7-6,TRBJ2-2,TRBD1,.,TGTGCCAGCAGAAAACAGGGGCCCGGGGAGCTGTTTTTT,CASRKQGPGELFF
TRBV12-3/TRBV12-4,TRBJ1-1,.,.,TGTGCCAGCAGTTTTGGGAGGACCGACCCAGAGAACACTGAAGCTTTCTTT,CASSFGRTDPENTEAFF
TRBV29-1,TRBJ2-1,.,.,TGCAGCGTTGAACGGGGCCTACTCCGGGGTAATGAGCAGTTCTTC,CSVERGLLRGNEQFF
TRBV4-3,TRBJ1-2,TRBD1,few,TGCGCCAGCAGCCAAGATTGGACAGGGAAGGGCTACACCTTC,CASSQDWTGKGYTF
TRBV15,TRBJ1-5,.,few,TGTGCCACCAGCAGAGATAAACAGTTCAATCAGCCCCAGCATTTT,CATSRDKQFNQPQHF
TRBV6-5,TRBJ2-7,.,few,TGTGCCAGCAGTTATGGTAGAAGCTCCTACGAGCAGTACTTC,CASSYGRSSYEQYF
TRBV12-3/TRBV12-4,TRBJ1-2,.,.,TGTGCCAGCAGTTTCCTCCAGGGCAATGGCTACACCTTC,CASSFLQGNGYTF
TRBV18,TRBJ2-7,.,.,TGTGCCAGCTCACCCTTGAACCCCTACGAGCAGTACTTC,CASSPLNPYEQYF
TRBV29-1,TRBJ1-2,TRBD1,.,TGCAGCGTTGAAGACCCCCCTTGGACAGGGAATGCCTACACCTTC,CSVEDPPWTGNAYTF
TRBV6-6,TRBJ1-1,TRBD1,few,TGTGCCAGCAGTACACAGGGGGCAGGGAACACTGAAGCTTTCTTT,CASSTQGAGNTEAFF
TRBV6-5,TRBJ2-7,.,.,TGTGCCAGCACGAGACGGGTCCCCTACGAGCAGTACTTC,CASTRRVPYEQYF
TRBV20-1,TRBJ2-1,.,.,TGCAGTGCACTACGGGCTAGCAATGAGCAGTTCTTC,CSALRASNEQFF
TRBV5-1,TRBJ2-1,.,.,TGCGCCAGCAGCTTGGCCGCAGGCCTCTCCTACAATGAGCAGTTCTTC,CASSLAAGLSYNEQFF
TRBV5-1,TRBJ1-6,.,.,TGCGCCAGCAGCTTTGTGCCGGTTGGGTATAATTCACCCCTCCACTTT,CASSFVPVGYNSPLHF
TRBV9,TRBJ2-3,.,.,TGTGCCAGCAGTTGGCGGGGCACAGATACGCAGTATTTT,CASSWRGTDTQYF
TRBV5-1,TRBJ1-1,.,.,TGCGCCAGCAGCTCGGACGGATACACTGAAGCTTTCTTT,CASSSDGYTEAFF
TRBV4-2,TRBJ2-1,TRBD2,.,TGTGCCAGCAGCCAAGATCTCGGACTAGCGGGAGCACCCTACAATGAGCAGTTCTTC,CASSQDLGLAGAPYNEQFF
TRBV29-1,TRBJ2-1,.,.,TGCAGCGCAAAACAGGGACCGGGGATCTACAATGAGCAGTTCTTC,CSAKQGPGIYNEQFF
TRBV29-1,TRBJ2-3,TRBD2,.,TGCAGCGTTGAGGGACTAGCGACCACAGATACGCAGTATTTT,CSVEGLATTDTQYF
TRBV12-3/TRBV12-4,TRBJ1-1,.,many,TGTGCCAGCAGAAAAACGGGAGAGAAGGCTTTCTTT,CASRKTGEKAFF
TRBV20-1,TRBJ1-6,TRBD1,many,TGCAGTGCTAGAGACCTTAGGACAGGGCAGGGGAATTCACCCCTCCACTTT,CSARDLRTGQGNSPLHF
TRBV20-1,TRBJ1-2,.,.,TGCAGTGCGCACGGTGGGGACTATGGCTACACCTTC,CSAHGGDYGYTF
TRBV11-2,TRBJ1-2,.,.,TGTGCCAGCAGCTTACCATGGGGTGGCTACACCTTC,CASSLPWGGYTF